This entry describes one T cell receptor beta chain. Its antigen is not known. The sample originates from a study of T-cell memory formation after mild COVID-19. Findings of the study overall: While clones contracting from day 15 to 85 were balanced between CD4 and CD8, later expanders leaned CD4+. A subset of responding clones appeared in pre-infection memory, suggesting cross-reactive memory joined. Clones which contracted sat mainly in CM and EM if CD4+, and in EMRA if CD8+.

5'RACE with constant-segment primers built TCRalpha and TCRbeta cDNA libraries with UMIs. TCRdb called the 5' RACE reads again in MiXCR, with one record for every CDR3 protein. Here the sample spans 100,000 to 150,000 distinct CDR3 sequences, about 5.9% being singletons. The CDR3 totals 17 residues. V lost 0 bases to trimming and J lost 3 bases, with 17 bases between them. Germline lookup yields CDR1 LGHNA and CDR2 YSLEER. Specimen: PBMCs or a T cell subset sorted from them (not recorded which). The chain has TRBV4-3 and TRBJ1-2; the D gene is possibly TRBD1 (6 bases). This TCR came from an adult woman who had mild COVID-19 (a few samples of this study predate the infection). Cell type and time point are not known. Written as DNA, the CDR3 is TGCGCCAGCAGCCAAGATCTCTCAGGGGCGCGGGACTATGGCTACACCTTC. This gives the protein CASSQDLSGARDYGYTF.